The clone carrying this T cell receptor (beta chain) was seen repeatedly, ten times or more. These data come from a study of T-cell reconstitution after alpha-beta-depleted transplantation in children. Construction of the TCRbeta library involved unique molecular identifiers. TCRdb passed the PCR reads through MiXCR, listing each CDR3 protein once. The table records about 170,000 distinct CDR3 sequences, 11% of them present only once. Germline assignment: CDR1 SGHDT and CDR2 YYEEEE. V gave up 7 bases and J gave up 1 base, with 16 bases separating them. This CDR3 is built from 15 residues. This rearrangement joins TRBV5-6 to TRBJ2-3, with D uncertain. The source of this sequence is a boy between 2 and 10 years old with acute myeloid leukemia, due to receive a stem cell transplant. Sequencing was performed on PBMCs, taken before TCRalphabeta/CD19-depleted stem cell transplant. For the CDR3, the DNA is TGTGCCAGCTCTGTGGGTCCGGACCGCACAGATACGCAGTATTTT. Amino acid sequence: CASSVGPDRTDTQYF.